Listed below are T cell receptor beta chains from one sample, sequenced in a study of chemoradiotherapy in HPV16-positive cancers. The data were produced by immunoSEQ multiplex PCR, yet TCRdb's version contains in-frame clones alone and is incomplete. The table records around 8,100 clones, around 85% of them present only once. The input for sequencing was blood, taken from a patient who underwent chemoradiotherapy. All receptors come from a human donor with HPV-associated anogenital cancer. CDR3s include the opening cysteine and the closing phenylalanine or tryptophan. The D gene is left open where the match is weak. A clone size is listed for some rows: how often the clone was seen (once, few, many), or a class if it is expanded.

CDR3aa,CDR3nt,len,d_gene,abundance,v_gene,j_gene
CASSQEITTGELFF,TGTGCCAGCAGCCAAGAAATCACCACCGGGGAGCTGTTTTTT,14,NA,NA,TRBV14,TRBJ2-2
CASSISHTVYGYTF,TGTGCCAGTAGTATCTCTCACACAGTCTATGGCTACACCTTC,14,NA,NA,TRBV19,TRBJ1-2
CASSSPSGGSEQYF,TGTGCCAGCAGTTCCCCTAGCGGGGGTAGCGAGCAGTACTTC,14,TRBD2,few,TRBV28,TRBJ2-7
CASSLAAQRGGTEQFF,TGTGCCAGCAGCTTAGCGGCTCAGCGGGGGGGCACTGAGCAGTTCTTC,16,TRBD2,NA,TRBV7-6,TRBJ2-1
CASSFLIAGGQVTQYF,TGTGCCAGCAGCTTTCTCATAGCGGGGGGGCAGGTGACCCAGTACTTC,16,TRBD2,NA,TRBV28,TRBJ2-5
CASSRKPASGGADTQYF,TGTGCCAGCAGCCGAAAACCGGCTAGCGGGGGCGCAGATACGCAGTATTTT,17,TRBD2,NA,TRBV4-2,TRBJ2-3
CASSPDGLYGYTF,TGTGCCAGCAGTCCCGACGGCCTCTATGGCTACACCTTC,13,NA,NA,TRBV6-5,TRBJ1-2
CASSPATSSFAGELFF,TGTGCCAGCTCACCCGCGACTAGCTCTTTTGCCGGGGAGCTGTTTTTT,16,TRBD2,NA,TRBV18,TRBJ2-2
CASSDRGLGYNEQFF,TGTGCCAGCAGTGACAGGGGGCTCGGGTACAATGAGCAGTTCTTC,15,TRBD1,NA,TRBV2,TRBJ2-1
CAWRLGQANSGNTIYF,TGTGCCTGGAGGCTAGGACAGGCGAACTCTGGAAACACCATATATTTT,16,TRBD1,NA,TRBV30,TRBJ1-3
CASSVGSGSNQPQHF,TGTGCCAGCAGCGTCGGGTCGGGTAGCAATCAGCCCCAGCATTTT,15,NA,NA,TRBV7-9,TRBJ1-5
CAWTQGRANNYGYTF,TGTGCCTGGACCCAGGGCAGGGCAAATAACTATGGCTACACCTTC,15,NA,NA,TRBV30,TRBJ1-2
CASSDRAGRGETQYF,TGTGCCAGCAGTGATAGGGCAGGGAGGGGAGAGACCCAGTACTTC,15,TRBD2,NA,TRBV2,TRBJ2-5
CASSQRGRTGNADTQYF,TGTGCCAGCAGTCAAAGAGGGAGAACAGGGAATGCAGATACGCAGTATTTT,17,NA,once,TRBV4-2,TRBJ2-3
CAWSPLPSGETQYF,TGTGCCTGGAGTCCTCTCCCAAGTGGGGAGACCCAGTACTTC,14,NA,NA,TRBV30,TRBJ2-5
CASSLGVRGRLGYTF,TGTGCCAGCAGCTTGGGTGTCAGGGGGCGTTTAGGCTACACCTTC,15,TRBD1,NA,TRBV5-4,TRBJ1-2
CASSYWASEEETQYF,TGTGCCAGCAGTTACTGGGCTAGCGAAGAAGAGACCCAGTACTTC,15,NA,NA,TRBV6-5,TRBJ2-5
CASSIRGGRANVLTF,TGTGCCAGTAGTATTCGGGGGGGCAGGGCCAACGTCCTGACTTTC,15,TRBD2,NA,TRBV19,TRBJ2-6
CAMWGSNEQFF,TGTGCCATGTGGGGGAGTAATGAGCAGTTCTTC,11,NA,NA,TRBV21-1,TRBJ2-1
CASSPPGEDTQYF,TGCGCCAGCAGCCCCCCCGGCGAAGATACGCAGTATTTT,13,NA,once,TRBV4-1,TRBJ2-3
CASSDWTGDTGELFF,TGTGCCAGCAGTGATTGGACAGGAGACACCGGGGAGCTGTTTTTT,15,TRBD1,NA,TRBV25-1,TRBJ2-2
CASSSGQEARYTF,TGTGCCAGCAGTTCCGGACAGGAGGCCCGCTACACCTTC,13,TRBD1,NA,TRBV6-5,TRBJ1-2
CAISPDNYGYTF,TGTGCCATCAGTCCAGACAACTATGGCTACACCTTC,12,NA,NA,TRBV10-3,TRBJ1-2
CASSVDSGYGYTF,TGTGCCAGCAGTGTAGACAGCGGGTATGGCTACACCTTC,13,NA,NA,TRBV6-4,TRBJ1-2
CASSLVSGANVLTF,TGTGCCAGTTCGTTAGTCTCTGGGGCCAACGTCCTGACTTTC,14,NA,NA,TRBV19,TRBJ2-6
CASTRNPSGGAGEQYF,TGTGCCAGCACGCGGAACCCTAGCGGGGGGGCAGGTGAGCAGTACTTC,16,TRBD2,once,TRBV2,TRBJ2-7
CAWSGLSYEQYF,TGTGCCTGGAGTGGTCTCTCCTACGAGCAGTACTTC,12,NA,NA,TRBV30,TRBJ2-7
CASSQDEAGGHNEQFF,TGTGCCAGCAGCCAAGATGAAGCGGGGGGCCACAATGAGCAGTTCTTC,16,TRBD2,NA,TRBV4-2,TRBJ2-1
CASSPGQGGFGELFF,TGTGCCAGCAGCCCGGGACAGGGGGGGTTCGGGGAGCTGTTTTTT,15,TRBD1,once,TRBV11-2,TRBJ2-2
CASSFGGASGDNEQFF,TGTGCCAGCAGCTTCGGTGGGGCGTCCGGGGACAATGAGCAGTTCTTC,16,NA,NA,TRBV5-4,TRBJ2-1
CASSDLSYGYTF,TGTGCCAGCAGTGACCTTAGTTATGGCTACACCTTC,12,NA,NA,TRBV6-1,TRBJ1-2
CASSSTGGLGTDTQYF,TGTGCCAGCAGTTCTACAGGGGGCTTAGGCACAGATACGCAGTATTTT,16,TRBD1,few,TRBV6-5,TRBJ2-3
CAWIRQGLLEAEAFF,TGTGCCTGGATTCGACAGGGGCTATTAGAGGCTGAAGCTTTCTTT,15,TRBD1,NA,TRBV30,TRBJ1-1
CASSLAGTAGANVLTF,TGTGCCAGCAGCTTAGCCGGGACAGCTGGGGCCAACGTCCTGACTTTC,16,TRBD1,once,TRBV7-8,TRBJ2-6
CASSQEVLSGANVLTF,TGCGCCAGCAGCCAAGAAGTTCTCTCTGGGGCCAACGTCCTGACTTTC,16,NA,NA,TRBV4-3,TRBJ2-6
CASSPDRVSSEAFF,TGTGCCAGCTCACCCGACAGGGTGAGCTCTGAAGCTTTCTTT,14,TRBD1,few,TRBV18,TRBJ1-1
CASSAQGGGELFF,TGCGCCAGCAGTGCTCAGGGTGGCGGGGAGCTGTTTTTT,13,NA,NA,TRBV10-1,TRBJ2-2
CSVGRADNEQFF,TGCAGCGTTGGGCGGGCGGACAATGAGCAGTTCTTC,12,NA,NA,TRBV29-1,TRBJ2-1
CASRPGYVSTEAFF,TGTGCCAGCAGGCCAGGGTATGTGAGCACTGAAGCTTTCTTT,14,NA,once,TRBV27,TRBJ1-1
CASRLAGGPYNEQFF,TGTGCCAGCAGGCTGGCGGGGGGGCCTTACAATGAGCAGTTCTTC,15,TRBD2,NA,TRBV5-6,TRBJ2-1
CASSSSDRGPNQPQHF,TGTGCCAGCAGCTCATCGGACAGGGGGCCCAATCAGCCCCAGCATTTT,16,TRBD1,NA,TRBV5-6,TRBJ1-5
CASNDGGQYGYTF,TGCGCCAGTAACGACGGGGGTCAGTATGGCTACACCTTC,13,NA,NA,TRBV5-1,TRBJ1-2
CASSQDLAGATDTQYF,TGTGCCAGCAGCCAAGATCTAGCGGGGGCGACAGATACGCAGTATTTT,16,TRBD2,NA,TRBV4-2,TRBJ2-3
CASSPLDRLVQPQHF,TGTGCCAGTAGTCCGTTAGACAGACTGGTGCAGCCCCAGCATTTT,15,NA,once,TRBV19,TRBJ1-5
CAWSSGQGGSTGELFF,TGTGCCTGGAGTTCCGGACAGGGGGGCAGCACCGGGGAGCTGTTTTTT,16,TRBD1,few,TRBV30,TRBJ2-2